This T cell receptor beta chain was obtained from a study of vaccination and CD4 T cells after COVID-19. Study background: Cultures designated as controls were supplied with a CEFX pool, an HIV-1 Nef pool, or no peptide.

The CDR3 covers 13 residues. V was cut by 10 bases and J by 4 bases, with 14 bases left in between. CDR1 and CDR2 from the germline V gene are MNHNS and SASEGT. This clonotype was seen a few times. Antigen: not known. Regarding treatment: 10-day PBMC culture with coronavirus spike peptide pools or control peptides (ViraFEST assay). The authors swapped half the medium for fresh IL-2 medium on days 3 and 7. The Oncomine TCR Beta short-read assay was applied to DNA of cultured CD4+ T cells. The genomic DNA was obtained from cultured CD4+ T cells by extraction with the QIAamp micro DNA kit. TCRdb reanalysed the PCR reads using MiXCR and keeps one entry per CDR3 protein. Among approximately 20,000 distinct CDR3 sequences listed, around 41% were seen once.

The source material was cultured CD4+ T cells from blood. V and J are TRBV6-1 and TRBJ1-5, with D possibly being TRBD1 (6 bases). This TCR was recovered from a human donor with COVID-19. The CDR3 reads CATGTNLNQPQHF. DNA of the CDR3: TGTGCCACTGGGACAAACCTTAATCAGCCCCAGCATTTT.